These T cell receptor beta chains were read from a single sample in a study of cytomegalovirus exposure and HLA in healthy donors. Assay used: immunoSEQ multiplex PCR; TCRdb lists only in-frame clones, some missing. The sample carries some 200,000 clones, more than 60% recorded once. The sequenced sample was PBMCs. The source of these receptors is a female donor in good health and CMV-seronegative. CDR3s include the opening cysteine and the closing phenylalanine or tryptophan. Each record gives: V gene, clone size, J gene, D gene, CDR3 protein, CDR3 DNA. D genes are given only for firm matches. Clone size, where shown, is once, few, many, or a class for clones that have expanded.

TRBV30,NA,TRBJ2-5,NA,CAWSPGGMGKETQYF,TGTGCCTGGAGTCCCGGAGGGATGGGGAAAGAGACCCAGTACTTC
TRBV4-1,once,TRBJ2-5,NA,CASSQSRQVRGKQETQYF,TGCGCCAGCAGCCAATCCCGACAAGTCAGGGGAAAGCAAGAGACCCAGTACTTC
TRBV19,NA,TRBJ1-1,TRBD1,CASSISPGGKTEAFF,TGTGCCAGTAGTATCTCCCCAGGGGGTAAGACTGAAGCTTTCTTT
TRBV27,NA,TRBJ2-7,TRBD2,CASTRWTSGSDEQYF,TGTGCCAGCACCCGCTGGACTAGCGGGAGCGACGAGCAGTACTTC
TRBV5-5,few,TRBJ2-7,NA,CASSLDRVRYEQYF,TGTGCCAGCAGCTTGGACAGGGTTAGGTACGAGCAGTACTTC
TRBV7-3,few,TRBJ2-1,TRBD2,CASSLGTSETMFF,TGTGCCAGCAGCCTCGGGACTAGCGAGACGATGTTCTTC
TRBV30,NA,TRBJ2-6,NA,CAWDEGAGANVLTF,TGTGCCTGGGACGAAGGGGCTGGGGCCAACGTCCTGACTTTC
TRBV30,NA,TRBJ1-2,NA,CAWRGKTDLYGYTF,TGTGCCTGGCGGGGGAAGACAGATCTCTACGGCTACACCTTC
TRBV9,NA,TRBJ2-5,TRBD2,CASSPWDRGTSGRGETQYF,TGTGCCAGCAGCCCCTGGGACAGGGGGACTAGCGGGAGAGGCGAGACCCAGTACTTC
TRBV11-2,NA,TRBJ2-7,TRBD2,CASSLEQTSGRYEQYF,TGTGCCAGCAGCTTAGAGCAGACTAGCGGCCGCTACGAGCAGTACTTC
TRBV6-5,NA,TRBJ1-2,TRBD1,CASSRDRVRYGYTF,TGTGCCAGCAGCCGGGACAGGGTTCGATATGGCTACACCTTC
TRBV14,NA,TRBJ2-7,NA,CASSGRDSYEQYF,TGTGCCAGCAGCGGGAGAGACTCCTACGAGCAGTACTTC
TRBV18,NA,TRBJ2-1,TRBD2,CASSSLAGGLDNEQFF,TGTGCCAGCTCATCTCTAGCGGGAGGGTTGGACAATGAGCAGTTCTTC
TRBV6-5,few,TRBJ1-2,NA,CASSYSIWGRGDGYTF,TGTGCCAGCAGTTACTCGATCTGGGGGCGCGGCGATGGCTACACCTTC
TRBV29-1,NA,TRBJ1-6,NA,CSVEDRAPGGLHF,TGCAGCGTTGAAGATCGGGCACCGGGAGGCCTCCACTTT
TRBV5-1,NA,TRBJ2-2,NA,CASSLSFWTSNTGELFF,TGCGCCAGCAGCTTGAGTTTTTGGACTTCCAACACCGGGGAGCTGTTTTTT
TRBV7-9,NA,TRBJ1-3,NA,CASSQQYSGNTIYF,TGTGCCAGCAGCCAACAGTACTCTGGAAACACCATATATTTT
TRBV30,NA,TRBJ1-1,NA,CAWNPVRGISTEAFF,TGTGCCTGGAACCCTGTTAGGGGCATCAGCACTGAAGCTTTCTTT
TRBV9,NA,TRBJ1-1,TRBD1,CASSVARTGRAEAFF,TGTGCCAGCAGCGTAGCTAGGACAGGGAGGGCTGAAGCTTTCTTT
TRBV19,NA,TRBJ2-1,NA,CASSIDSLISYNEQFF,TGTGCCAGTAGTATAGATTCCCTAATCTCCTACAATGAGCAGTTCTTC
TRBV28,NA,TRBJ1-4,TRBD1,CASRRGTGTSNEKLFF,TGTGCCAGCAGACGAGGGACAGGGACTTCTAATGAAAAACTGTTTTTT
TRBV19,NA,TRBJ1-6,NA,CASTPSSYNSPLHF,TGTGCCAGTACCCCCAGCTCCTATAATTCACCCCTCCACTTT
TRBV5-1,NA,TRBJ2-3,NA,CASVRGGSTDTQYF,TGCGCCAGCGTGCGAGGCGGATCCACAGATACGCAGTATTTT
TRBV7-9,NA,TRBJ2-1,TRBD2,CASNPGLRPGEQFF,TGTGCCAGCAATCCGGGACTAAGGCCGGGTGAGCAGTTCTTC
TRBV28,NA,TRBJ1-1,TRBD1,CASSLGQGASTEAFF,TGTGCCAGCAGTTTAGGTCAGGGGGCATCCACTGAAGCTTTCTTT
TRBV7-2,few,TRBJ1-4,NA,CASRRAATNEKLFF,TGTGCCAGCAGGAGGGCGGCAACTAATGAAAAACTGTTTTTT
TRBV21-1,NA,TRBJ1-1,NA,CASTGTGLTEAFF,TGTGCCAGCACGGGGACAGGGCTGACTGAAGCTTTCTTT
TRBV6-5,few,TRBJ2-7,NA,CASRPPAGYEQYF,TGTGCCAGCCGGCCCCCGGCGGGCTACGAGCAGTACTTC
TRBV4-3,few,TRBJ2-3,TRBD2,CASSQGAGEGTDTQYF,TGCGCCAGCAGCCAAGGAGCGGGGGAAGGCACAGATACGCAGTATTTT
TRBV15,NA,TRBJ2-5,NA,CATSRLTGLSQYF,TGTGCCACCAGCAGACTTACCGGACTGTCCCAGTACTTC
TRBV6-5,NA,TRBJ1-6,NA,CASSPTGNSPLHF,TGTGCCAGCAGTCCCACAGGGAATTCACCCCTCCACTTT
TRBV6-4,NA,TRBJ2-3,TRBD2,CASASGGDTDTQYF,TGTGCCAGCGCTAGCGGGGGGGACACAGATACGCAGTATTTT
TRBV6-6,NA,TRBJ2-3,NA,CASTLVGTTDTQYF,TGTGCCAGCACTTTAGTAGGGACTACAGATACGCAGTATTTT
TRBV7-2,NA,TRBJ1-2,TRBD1,CASSRTGGFNSYGYTF,TGTGCCAGCAGCCGGACAGGGGGATTCAACAGTTATGGCTACACCTTC
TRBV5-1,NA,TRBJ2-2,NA,CASSLTGKNTGELFF,TGCGCCAGCAGCTTGACAGGCAAGAACACCGGGGAGCTGTTTTTT
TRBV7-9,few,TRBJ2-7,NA,CASSLDYEQYF,TGTGCCAGCAGCTTAGATTATGAGCAGTACTTC
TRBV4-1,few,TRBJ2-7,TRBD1,CASSQPGTGGQEQYF,TGCGCCAGCAGCCAACCCGGGACAGGGGGACAAGAGCAGTACTTC
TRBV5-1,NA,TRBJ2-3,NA,CASSLGGRQDTQYF,TGCGCCAGCAGCTTGGGAGGGCGGCAAGATACGCAGTATTTT
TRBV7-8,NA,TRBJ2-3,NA,CASSLFTVTDTQYF,TGTGCCAGCAGCTTATTTACAGTCACAGATACGCAGTATTTT
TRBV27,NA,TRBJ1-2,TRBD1,CATRGGTGIYGYTF,TGTGCCACCAGGGGAGGGACAGGGATCTATGGCTACACCTTC
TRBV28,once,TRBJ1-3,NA,CATTGGTGNTIYF,TGTGCCACCACGGGGGGGACTGGAAACACCATATATTTT
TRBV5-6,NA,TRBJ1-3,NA,CASSLQGFGNTIYF,TGTGCCAGCAGCTTGCAGGGTTTTGGAAACACCATATATTTT
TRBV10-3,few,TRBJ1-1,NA,CAISEGVNTEAFF,TGTGCCATCAGTGAAGGGGTGAACACTGAAGCTTTCTTT
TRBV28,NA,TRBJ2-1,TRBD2,CASSLGLAGGGEQFF,TGTGCCAGCAGTTTAGGTCTAGCGGGAGGTGGTGAGCAGTTCTTC
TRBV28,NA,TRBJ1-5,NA,CASRESNQPQHF,TGTGCCAGCAGGGAGAGCAATCAGCCCCAGCATTTT
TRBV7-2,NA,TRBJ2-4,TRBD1,CASSFDRGEDIQYF,TGTGCCAGCAGCTTCGACAGGGGGGAGGACATTCAGTACTTC
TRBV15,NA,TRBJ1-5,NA,CATSKPDPGGSNQPQHF,TGTGCCACCAGCAAGCCTGATCCGGGGGGTTCAAATCAGCCCCAGCATTTT
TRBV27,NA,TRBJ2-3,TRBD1,CASSPGQGTDTQYF,TGTGCCAGCAGTCCGGGACAGGGGACGGATACGCAGTATTTT
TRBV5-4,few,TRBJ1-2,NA,CASSSGTMNYGYTF,TGTGCCAGCAGCTCCGGGACAATGAACTATGGCTACACCTTC
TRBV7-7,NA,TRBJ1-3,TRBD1,CASSERLTGGSGNTIYF,TGTGCCAGCAGCGAGAGGTTGACAGGGGGCTCTGGAAACACCATATATTTT
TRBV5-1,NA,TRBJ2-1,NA,CASSLDVGANNEQFF,TGCGCCAGCAGCTTGGACGTGGGAGCCAACAATGAGCAGTTCTTC
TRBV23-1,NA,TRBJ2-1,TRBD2,CASSRCLSPGGVGDEQFF,TGCGCCAGCAGTCGATGCCTTAGTCCTGGGGGGGTTGGGGATGAGCAGTTCTTC
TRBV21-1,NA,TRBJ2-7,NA,CASRLTGCYEQYF,TGTGCCAGCCGGTTGACAGGCTGCTACGAGCAGTACTTC